Listed below are T cell receptor beta chains from one sample, sequenced in a study of CD8 T cells in ankylosing spondylitis. TCRdb independently ran MiXCR on the 5' RACE reads; one entry per CDR3 protein. The table shows about 390,000 distinct CDR3 sequences, with about 22% occurring only once. The sample consisted of blood, either unsorted or a sorted T cell fraction (not recorded which). All receptors come from a male donor with ankylosing spondylitis. CDR3s include the opening cysteine and the closing phenylalanine or tryptophan. The D gene is left open where the match is weak. Rows give clone size only sometimes, using once, few, many, or a class for an expanded clone.

clone_size	j_call	v_call	d_call	cdr3_nt	cdr3_aa
few	TRBJ2-3	TRBV5-1	-	TGCGCCAGCAGCGTCCTAGCGCTAGGTACAGATACGCAGTATTTT	CASSVLALGTDTQYF
-	TRBJ2-1	TRBV2	-	TGTGCCAGCTGTAGTGGGAGTGCCTACAATGAGCAGTTCTTC	CASCSGSAYNEQFF
-	TRBJ2-1	TRBV27	-	TGTGCCAGCAGTTCCTCGCTTGGGAGTGAGCAGTTCTTC	CASSSSLGSEQFF
-	TRBJ2-1	TRBV6-1	-	TGTGCCAGCAGTGACGCGGGACTTTATACCATTGAGCAGTTCTTC	CASSDAGLYTIEQFF
-	TRBJ1-1	TRBV11-2	-	TGTGCCAGCACCACAGGCAGGGGCACTGAAGCTTTCTTT	CASTTGRGTEAFF
few	TRBJ2-3	TRBV20-1	-	TGCAGTGCTAGGCGAGACACAGATACGCAGTATTTT	CSARRDTDTQYF
few	TRBJ2-7	TRBV5-6	TRBD1	TGTGCCAGCAGCTTTACCCAGGGGGCCTACTACGAGCAGTACTTC	CASSFTQGAYYEQYF
-	TRBJ1-6	TRBV27	-	TGTGCCAGCAGTCAGGGGCGGAATTCACCCCTCCACTTT	CASSQGRNSPLHF
few	TRBJ2-2	TRBV11-3	-	TGTGCCAGCAGCCCCCCTGTATATGGCACCGGGGAGCTGTTTTTT	CASSPPVYGTGELFF
-	TRBJ2-3	TRBV3-1	TRBD2	TGTGCCAGCAGCCAGGCACTAGCGGGAGGAACAGATACGCAGTATTTT	CASSQALAGGTDTQYF
-	TRBJ2-6	TRBV11-1	TRBD1	TGTGCCAGCAGCCTCCACCGACAGGGTTTCTACTCTGGGGCCAACGTCCTGACTTTC	CASSLHRQGFYSGANVLTF
few	TRBJ2-1	TRBV10-3	TRBD2	TGTGCCATCAGTGTGGGACTAGCGGAGAATGAGCAGTTCTTC	CAISVGLAENEQFF
-	TRBJ2-3	TRBV27	TRBD2	TGTGCCAGCAGTCGGCCTTCAGCAGGGAGGGCCACAGATACGCAGTATTTT	CASSRPSAGRATDTQYF
few	TRBJ2-2	TRBV7-3	-	TGTGCCAGCAGCCACCAGGGTTCAGGCGGGGAGCTGTTTTTT	CASSHQGSGGELFF
-	TRBJ1-3	TRBV5-1	-	TGCGCCAGCAGCTTGGCCCGACAGAGCTCTGGAAACACCATATATTTT	CASSLARQSSGNTIYF
once	TRBJ2-1	TRBV30	TRBD2	TGTGCCTGGAGTGTTTCTGGACTAGCGGGAGGAGGCTTC	CAWSVSGLAGGGF
-	TRBJ2-7	TRBV18	TRBD1	TGTGCCAGCTCACCGTCGGGACAGAGCTACGAGCAGTACTTC	CASSPSGQSYEQYF
-	TRBJ2-1	TRBV11-2	-	TGTGCCAGCAGCTTAGAGGGCCCTGACAATGAGCAGTTCTTC	CASSLEGPDNEQFF
few	TRBJ2-2	TRBV4-1	-	TGCGCCAGCAGCCAAGCGAGGACCGGGGAGCTGTTTTTT	CASSQARTGELFF
-	TRBJ2-3	TRBV15	-	TGTGCCACCAGCAGGGGATCGGCCAGCACAGATACGCAGTATTTT	CATSRGSASTDTQYF
-	TRBJ2-7	TRBV2	TRBD2	TGTGCCAGCAACAATGGCGGGAGTCTCTACGAGCAGTACTTC	CASNNGGSLYEQYF
few	TRBJ1-2	TRBV28	TRBD1	TGTGCCAGCAGTCGGCCGGGGACAGGTCTTGGCTACACCTTC	CASSRPGTGLGYTF
few	TRBJ2-7	TRBV20-1	-	TGCAGTGCTATACAGGGATCCGAGCAGTACTTC	CSAIQGSEQYF
few	TRBJ2-7	TRBV9	-	TGTGCCAGCAGCGTAGATCTAGCCGGAGTATACGAGCAGTACTTC	CASSVDLAGVYEQYF
few	TRBJ2-7	TRBV28	-	TGTGCCAGCATCGGGACGCCGCAACCCCCCGAGCAGTACTTC	CASIGTPQPPEQYF
-	TRBJ2-1	TRBV6-2/TRBV6-3	TRBD2	TGTGCCAGCAGTCCCGGACTAGCGGGATTCGATGAGCAGTTCTTC	CASSPGLAGFDEQFF
-	TRBJ2-1	TRBV12-3/TRBV12-4	-	TGTGCCAGCAGTTTAGCCCCAGATCTTTACAATGAGCAGTTCTTC	CASSLAPDLYNEQFF
-	TRBJ2-7	TRBV25-1	TRBD2	TGTGCCAGCAGTGAATCCGGCGGGCTAGCGGGGTACGAGCAGTACTTC	CASSESGGLAGYEQYF
few	TRBJ2-1	TRBV18	-	TGTGCCAGCTCACCAGGCAGGGTCAACGAGCAGTTCTTC	CASSPGRVNEQFF